The sequence of this TCR beta chain was determined in a study of T cells after yellow fever vaccination. Trimming took 6 bases from V and 5 from J, leaving 12 bases between them. This CDR3 has 14 residues. Germline lookup yields CDR1 SGDLS and CDR2 YYNGEE. Concerning this clonotype: Since a much larger clone is just one base distant, this may be a read error.

TCRdb fed the 5' RACE reads into MiXCR, producing one record per CDR3 protein. The profile shows about 74,000 distinct CDR3 sequences, approximately 6.9% of them singletons. The rearrangement uses TRBV9 and TRBJ1-6; D ambiguous. The TCR was taken from a man younger than 35 who received the YFV17D yellow fever vaccine. Sequenced here: CD8+ T cells sorted from PBMCs, sampled 5 days after the first yellow fever vaccination. Here the CDR3 reads CASNHGRNNSPLHF. The CDR3 bases are TGTGCCAGCAACCACGGGAGAAATAATTCACCCCTCCACTTT. Drawing the rest from reference TRBV9 and TRBJ1-6, the complete variable domain is DSGVTQTPKHLITATGQRVTLRCSPRSGDLSVYWYQQSLDQGLQFLIQYYNGEERAKGNILERFSAQQFPDLHSELNLSSLELGDSALYFCASNHGRNNSPLHFGNGTRLTVT.